The present entry profiles one T cell receptor beta chain with its context. The data stem from a study of blood T cell repertoires in COVID-19. The study recruited people aged about 18 to 89 years across roughly 25 US areas. Membership in each cohort depended on participant-reported clinical history. Original handling: Amplification of reference gene primers provided the estimated nucleated cell counts. Sequencing was performed with immunoSEQ multiplex PCR; in TCRdb, only in-frame clones are kept and a portion is missing. The D gene and trimming were derived from the DNA, and the V and J assignments and clone size from that table. The sample has about 250,000 clones; approximately 85% are singletons. The sequencing sample was made of PBMCs or T cells enriched from blood (not recorded which). The sequence derives from a woman between 45 and 65 years old with acute COVID-19.

CDR3 in DNA: TGTGCCAGCAGTTTCATGACGGGACAGGGCCCAGATACGCAGTATTTT. It specifies CASSFMTGQGPDTQYF. This chain joins TRBV27 and TRBJ2-3, with 9 positions matching TRBD1. Germline CDR1 is MNHEY and CDR2 is SMNVEV (reference sequence). V lost 3 bases, J lost 4 bases, and 8 bases stayed unmatched. The CDR3 sequence is 16 residues long.